This T cell receptor (beta chain) was sequenced during a study of blood T cell repertoires in COVID-19. Germline V gives CDR1 SGHRS, CDR2 YFSETQ. Trimming took 3 bases from V and 2 from J; bases not matched to a gene: 16. The CDR3 sequence is 18 residues long. Original analysis: Amplifying reference gene primers gave estimates of nucleated cell counts. This table comes from immunoSEQ multiplex PCR, and its TCRdb copy is limited to in-frame clones, with some not included. V and J calls and clone size are as listed in that table; D and trimming were resolved from the DNA. Among around 30,000 clones, roughly 74% were seen once, and the ten largest hold around 15%.

The sequence derives from a man older than 75 with active or convalescent COVID-19. The sample was peripheral blood. The chain combines TRBV5-1 with TRBJ2-7, with TRBD2 matching over 8 bases. Written as DNA, the CDR3 is TGCGCCAGCAGCTGGAGCAGTAGCGGGACTGGGATTCCCTACGAGCAGTACTTC. Amino acids: CASSWSSSGTGIPYEQYF. Based on the CDR3 plus reference TRBV5-1 and TRBJ2-7, the full variable domain is KAGVTQTPRYLIKTRGQQVTLSCSPISGHRSVSWYQQTPGQGLQFLFEYFSETQRNKGNFPGRFSGRQFSNSRSEMNVSTLELGDSALYLCASSWSSSGTGIPYEQYFGPGTRLTVT.